One and the same sample provided the 21 T cell receptor beta chains below, sequenced in a study of blood T cell repertoires in COVID-19 (dated by TCRdb to the early 2020s). Library creation used the immunoSEQ multiplex PCR assay. The table comes from immuneACCESS by way of TCRdb, which keeps in-frame sequences with V and J called. Part of the clones is missing from these tables; in studies checked, under half for an unresolved V gene and the rest for unknown reasons. A total of 130,000 to 150,000 clones appear in this sample, around 79% of them only once. Of the sample, approximately 5.2% falls within the top ten clones. Input material: peripheral blood. These receptors all come from a woman in her sixties or seventies with COVID-19, enrolled during active disease.

The sample holds one count of this clone. The CDR3 spells CASSRDLAGGSYNEQFF. CDR3 coding DNA: TGTGCCAGCAGCCGCGATCTAGCGGGGGGCTCCTACAATGAGCAGTTCTTC. The chain has TRBV9 and TRBJ2-1; 11 bases map to TRBD2. Germline trimming cut 4 bases from V and 0 bases from J; bases unmatched to any gene: 6. The CDR3 consists of 17 residues. The germline gives CDR1 SGDLS, CDR2 YYNGEE.

The chain carries TRBV7-2 and TRBJ1-5; unclear D gene. The CDR3 is 15 amino acids. Germline loops: CDR1 SGHTA, CDR2 FQGNSA. With 1 base removed from V and 0 bases from J, the gap between germline ends came to 7 bases. CDR3 nucleotides: TGTGCCAGCAGCTTAGATGGCGGTAGCAATCAGCCCCAGCATTTT. It is translated as CASSLDGGSNQPQHF.

The V and J genes are TRBV27 and TRBJ1-1; possibly TRBD1 for D (5 bases). The germline CDR1 and CDR2 sequences are MNHEY and SMNVEV (reference sequence). Trimming cost V 2 bases and J 0 bases, with 10 bases left between them. The CDR3 totals 15 residues. CDR3: CASSLKAGMNTEAFF. CDR3 coding DNA: TGTGCCAGCAGTTTAAAGGCAGGGATGAACACTGAAGCTTTCTTT.

This clone was found a few times. The genes are TRBV11-2 and TRBJ1-1; D possibly corresponds to TRBD1 (6 bases). Germline V gene sequence: CDR1 SGHAT, CDR2 FQNNGV. The V end lost 0 bases, the J end lost 1 base, and 9 bases lay between the germline ends. This CDR3 has 15 residues. This CDR3 reads CASSLDGTPNTEAFF. CDR3 DNA: TGTGCCAGCAGCTTAGATGGGACACCGAACACTGAAGCTTTCTTT.

In nucleotides, the CDR3 is TGTGCCAGTAGTCTGGGACAGGGGTTTAACTATGGCTACACCTTC. Protein product: CASSLGQGFNYGYTF. The chain carries TRBV19 and TRBJ1-2, with TRBD1 matching over 10 bases. CDR1 is LNHDA, CDR2 SQIVND, per germline (reference sequence). This CDR3 has 15 residues. V shed 5 bases and J 1 base; nucleotides not matched to a gene: 4.

V is TRBV11-2 and J is TRBJ2-3; possibly TRBD1 for D (7 bases). The germline gives CDR1 SGHAT, CDR2 FQNNGV. The CDR3 totals 14 residues. The V gene lost 5 bases and the J gene lost 4 bases, with 13 bases spanning the gap. For the CDR3, the DNA is TGTGCCAGCAGCGACCCCAGGGGGGCAGATACGCAGTATTTT. The encoded protein is CASSDPRGADTQYF.

V gene TRBV9 combines with J gene TRBJ1-3, with 9 bases identical to TRBD1. V gave up 6 bases and J gave up 3 bases; unmatched junction bases: 4. The CDR3 has 14 amino acids. The germline V gene encodes CDR1 SGDLS and CDR2 YYNGEE. CDR3 nucleotides: TGTGCCAGCACCGGGACAGGGAATGGAAACACCATATATTTT. It encodes CASTGTGNGNTIYF. The variable domain in full, with the rest retrieved from reference TRBV9 and TRBJ1-3, is DSGVTQTPKHLITATGQRVTLRCSPRSGDLSVYWYQQSLDQGLQFLIQYYNGEERAKGNILERFSAQQFPDLHSELNLSSLELGDSALYFCASTGTGNGNTIYFGEGSWLTVV.

This chain joins TRBV4-2 and TRBJ2-1, with TRBD2 as a possible D gene (6 bases). Trimming stripped 1 base from V and 1 base from J, with 11 bases between. CDR1 LGHNA and CDR2 YNFKEQ come from the germline V gene. CDR3 size: 16 residues. The CDR3 DNA sequence: TGTGCCAGCAGCCAAGGGTGGAGGGATTCCTACAATGAGCAGTTCTTC. It codes for CASSQGWRDSYNEQFF.

The chain recombines TRBV28 with TRBJ2-5, with D possibly TRBD1 on 5 matching bases. CDR1 and CDR2 from the germline V gene are MDHEN and SYDVKM. The CDR3 extends over 13 amino acids. Trimming removed 6 bases from V and 5 bases from J, with 13 bases in between. The CDR3, as DNA: TGTGCCAGCAGAGGGGCCGGGTGGGAGACCCAGTACTTC. This translates into CASRGAGWETQYF. The complete variable domain, with remaining parts taken from reference TRBV28 and TRBJ2-5, reads DVKVTQSSRYLVKRTGEKVFLECVQDMDHENMFWYRQDPGLGLRLIYFSYDVKMKEKGDIPEGYSVSREKKERFSLILESASTNQTSMYLCASRGAGWETQYFGPGTRLLVL.

This sequence joins TRBV4-2 and TRBJ1-2, with 7 bases fitting TRBD1. The V gene's germline CDR1 is LGHNA and CDR2 YNFKEQ. CDR3 length equals 15 residues. Trimming at V came to 0 bases and at J to 2 bases, leaving 3 bases not matched to a gene. The CDR3 coding sequence is TGTGCCAGCAGCCAAGACCCACAGGGGAACTATGGCTACACCTTC. Residues: CASSQDPQGNYGYTF.

V usage is TRBV5-4 and J usage is TRBJ1-3, with 11 nucleotides matching TRBD1. With 4 bases clipped from V and 3 bases from J, the junction kept 9 bases outside the gene matches. The CDR3 extends over 17 amino acids. Germline CDR1 is SGHNT and CDR2 is YYREEE (reference sequence). The CDR3 reads CASSPWTGGAGGNTIYF. CDR3 DNA sequence: TGTGCCAGCAGCCCCTGGACAGGGGGCGCGGGTGGAAACACCATATATTTT. Full variable domain (remainder filled in from reference TRBV5-4 and TRBJ1-3): ETGVTQSPTHLIKTRGQQVTLRCSSQSGHNTVSWYQQALGQGPQFIFQYYREEENGRGNFPPRFSGLQFPNYSSELNVNALELDDSALYLCASSPWTGGAGGNTIYFGEGSWLTVV.

The table lists this clone with a count of one. The chain uses TRBV9 and TRBJ2-5, with 11 bases that match TRBD2. Germline values: CDR1 SGDLS, CDR2 YYNGEE. Unmatched junction bases numbered 6, after V lost 4 bases and J lost 1 base. The CDR3 is made up of 16 amino acids. CDR3 sequence: CASSPRTSGPQETQYF. The CDR3 bases are TGTGCCAGCAGCCCCCGGACTAGCGGGCCCCAAGAGACCCAGTACTTC.

The V call is TRBV19, the J call TRBJ1-4; D is possibly TRBD1 (6 bases). V shed 2 bases and J shed 8 bases, with 9 bases lying between them. The CDR3 spans 13 residues. The germline V gene has CDR1 LNHDA and CDR2 SQIVND (reference sequence). CDR3: CASSISGDEKLFF. The CDR3, as DNA: TGTGCCAGTAGTATATCAGGGGACGAAAAACTGTTTTTT.

V and J are TRBV7-2 and TRBJ2-7; 15 nucleotides align to TRBD2. Germline V gene lookup returns CDR1 SGHTA and CDR2 FQGNSA. J was trimmed by 7 bases and V by 4 bases; bases with no gene match: 5. The CDR3 consists of 15 residues. The CDR3 protein is CASSSGLAGGNEQYF. The DNA of the CDR3 is TGTGCCAGCAGCTCGGGACTAGCGGGGGGTAATGAGCAGTACTTC. The whole variable domain, remainder taken from reference TRBV7-2 and TRBJ2-7, is GAGVSQSPSNKVTEKGKDVELRCDPISGHTALYWYRQSLGQGLEFLIYFQGNSAPDKSGLPSDRFSAERTGGSVSTLTIQRTQQEDSAVYLCASSSGLAGGNEQYFGPGTRLTVT.

The chain combines TRBV6-5 with TRBJ1-1; TRBD1 might be the D (6 bases). Trimming removed 6 bases from V and 1 base from J, with 15 bases in between. CDR1 MNHEY and CDR2 SVGAGI come from the germline V gene. CDR3 size: 15 residues. CDR3 amino acids: CASRPRDRRNTEAFF. The CDR3 DNA reads as TGTGCCAGCAGGCCCAGAGACAGGCGGAACACTGAAGCTTTCTTT.

The chain has TRBV21-1 and TRBJ2-3; TRBD1 was called by the table and not checked on the DNA. TRBV21-1 constitutes a pseudogene. The CDR3 is made up of 16 amino acids. The CDR3 sequence is CASSKDHGTGGDTQYF. The CDR3 nucleotides read TGTGCCAGCAGCAAAGATCACGGGACAGGCGGGGATACGCAGTATTTT.

This chain joins TRBV30 and TRBJ1-5; 11 bases line up with TRBD1. Germline assignment: CDR1 GTSNPN and CDR2 SVGIG (reference sequence). This CDR3 comprises 13 residues. Unmatched junction bases numbered 5, after V lost 3 bases and J lost 10 bases. CDR3 nucleotides: TGTGCCTGGAGCGGGACAGGGGGAGTACCCCAGCATTTT. It yields the protein CAWSGTGGVPQHF.

This sequence joins TRBV18 and TRBJ2-5; TRBD2 matches at 7 bases. The CDR3 loop spans 14 amino acids. Germline V gives CDR1 KGHSH, CDR2 LQKENI. Trimming at V came to 3 bases and at J to 4 bases, leaving 5 bases not matched to a gene. CDR3 sequence: CASSPQWGGETQYF. CDR3 bases: TGTGCCAGCTCACCTCAATGGGGGGGAGAGACCCAGTACTTC.

The chain combines TRBV5-5 with TRBJ1-2, with D perhaps TRBD1 (5 bases). There are 16 residues in the CDR3. Germline V CDR1 and CDR2: SGHKS, YYEKEE (reference sequence). Trimming shortened V by 2 bases and J by 3 bases, and 17 bases separated the two germline ends. The CDR3 region has the DNA TGTGCCAGCAGCTTAGACCCTGGCAGGGTGGACTATGGCTACACCTTC. This translates into CASSLDPGRVDYGYTF.

The rearrangement joins TRBV9 to TRBJ2-6; D remains ambiguous. The V end was cut by 0 bases, the J end by 0 bases, with 10 bases between. The CDR3 covers 17 residues. Looked up from germline, CDR1 is SGDLS and CDR2 is YYNGEE. CDR3 DNA: TGTGCCAGCAGCGTAGACAGTGATTACTCTGGGGCCAACGTCCTGACTTTC. Its protein product is CASSVDSDYSGANVLTF.

The chain recombines TRBV5-4 with TRBJ2-1, with 9 bases aligning to TRBD1. The CDR3 extends over 15 amino acids. With 4 bases clipped from V and 5 bases from J, the junction kept 7 bases outside the gene matches. Germline assignment: CDR1 SGHNT and CDR2 YYREEE (reference sequence). The CDR3, as DNA: TGTGCCAGCAGCCCTGGCGGACAGGGGAACAATGAGCAGTTCTTC. Amino acid sequence: CASSPGGQGNNEQFF.